The text below deals with one TCR beta chain. Its target is not known. The data stem from a study of a mutant IDH1 vaccine in newly diagnosed glioma. On the study more broadly: There were eight vaccinations for patients, given in weeks 1, 3, 5, 7, 11, 15, 19 and 23. Commencement of vaccination occurred 4-6 weeks following radiotherapy alone, or concurrently with temozolomide cycles.

Assay used: immunoSEQ multiplex PCR; TCRdb lists only in-frame clones, some missing. The table lists some 42,000 clones, approximately 72% of them singletons. The time point was: week 23, last vaccination. The vaccine gave 300 ug of a 20-mer mutant IDH1 peptide subcutaneously per dose. Germline CDR1 reads MNHEY; CDR2 reads SMNVEV (reference sequence). The CDR3 totals 15 residues. V lost 2 bases, J lost 4 bases, and 7 bases stayed unmatched. Study-level results: It was just under 95% of patients that developed vaccine-induced immune responses.

This receptor was identified in a man in his fifties with glioma. The chain has TRBV27 and TRBJ1-2; 7 bases align to TRBD1. This material consisted of PBMCs, taken from a glioma patient whose treatment included an IDH1 peptide vaccine. CDR3 DNA sequence: TGTGCCAGCAGTTTAGATCGGGCAGGGGGCTATGGCTACACCTTC. It translates to CASSLDRAGGYGYTF.